This entry is about one T cell receptor (beta chain). From RNA, the CDR3 regions of TCR beta chains were amplified and sequenced. Investigators did first-round RT-PCR with HTBI primers, then second-round multiplex PCR. TCRdb passed the multiplex PCR reads through MiXCR, listing each CDR3 protein once. Of hundreds of thousands of distinct CDR3 sequences listed, 22% are singletons. This entry comes from a study of Graves' ophthalmopathy and Graves' hyperthyroidism. The CDR3 is 13 amino acids. The germline V gene has CDR1 MNHEY and CDR2 SVGEGT. V was pared by 5 bases and J by 9 bases, with 6 bases of the junction left unmatched.

The J gene is TRBJ2-3, the V gene TRBV6-2 or TRBV6-3, with 9 bases aligning to TRBD2. The receptor's source is a woman aged 18 to 35 with stable Graves' hyperthyroidism. Some clones in this sample may be carry-over from other donors' samples. Sequencing was carried out using peripheral blood. DNA for the CDR3: TGTGCCAGCAGTACGGAGAGCGGGGGGACGCAGTATTTT. Translation gives CASSTESGGTQYF.